A selection of T cell receptor beta chains follows, all from one sample in a study of cytotoxic CD8 clonotypes in ibrutinib-treated CLL. Produced via immunoSEQ multiplex PCR; TCRdb's table is partial and in-frame only. The data show 200,000 to 250,000 clones, under 80% seen once. The starting material was PBMCs, obtained after 24 months of ibrutinib treatment. These receptors were taken from a human donor with chronic lymphocytic leukemia. The CDR3 runs from the conserved cysteine through the conserved F or W. Each record gives: clone size, D gene, J gene, V gene, CDR3 DNA, CDR3 protein. D genes are given only for firm matches. Clone sizes are given selectively: once, few, many, or a class where the clone is expanded.

abundance: few
d_gene: NA
j_gene: TRBJ2-7
v_gene: TRBV15
CDR3nt: TGTGCCACCAGCAGAGGAATCACCTACGAGCAGTACTTC
CDR3aa: CATSRGITYEQYF

abundance: few
d_gene: NA
j_gene: TRBJ2-5
v_gene: TRBV28
CDR3nt: TGTGCCAGCAGTCCATCAGGTCAGGAGGAGACCCAGTACTTC
CDR3aa: CASSPSGQEETQYF

abundance: NA
d_gene: NA
j_gene: TRBJ1-1
v_gene: TRBV9
CDR3nt: TGTGCCAGCAGAGAAATAACTGAAGCTTTCTTT
CDR3aa: CASREITEAFF

abundance: NA
d_gene: TRBD2
j_gene: TRBJ2-7
v_gene: TRBV7-9
CDR3nt: TGTGCCAGCAGCACCCGGACTAGCGTGAGCTCCTACGAGCAGTACTTC
CDR3aa: CASSTRTSVSSYEQYF

abundance: NA
d_gene: NA
j_gene: TRBJ2-5
v_gene: TRBV27
CDR3nt: TGTGCCAGCAGTTTTACGGTACAAGAGACCCAGTACTTC
CDR3aa: CASSFTVQETQYF

abundance: NA
d_gene: NA
j_gene: TRBJ1-1
v_gene: TRBV12-2
CDR3nt: TGTGCAAGTCGCTTTTCGGGACAACCGAACACTGAAGCTTTCTTT
CDR3aa: CASRFSGQPNTEAFF

abundance: NA
d_gene: NA
j_gene: TRBJ2-5
v_gene: TRBV27
CDR3nt: TGTGCCAGCAGTCCCACCCTCCGAGGGACCCAGTACTTC
CDR3aa: CASSPTLRGTQYF

abundance: few
d_gene: NA
j_gene: TRBJ2-7
v_gene: TRBV6-5
CDR3nt: TGTGCCAGCAGTTCTAGGACGCCCTACGAGCAGTACTTC
CDR3aa: CASSSRTPYEQYF

abundance: NA
d_gene: NA
j_gene: TRBJ2-1
v_gene: TRBV30
CDR3nt: TGTGCCTGGAGAACGGGATATGAGCAGTTCTTC
CDR3aa: CAWRTGYEQFF

abundance: NA
d_gene: NA
j_gene: TRBJ2-1
v_gene: TRBV21-1
CDR3nt: TGTGCCAGCAGCAAAGTTCACCGTACCGGGACAGGCTACAATGAGCAGTTCTTC
CDR3aa: CASSKVHRTGTGYNEQFF

abundance: NA
d_gene: NA
j_gene: TRBJ2-7
v_gene: TRBV7-9
CDR3nt: TGTGCCAGCAGCTTGTTGCGGGGACTGATCTCCTACGAGCAGTACTTC
CDR3aa: CASSLLRGLISYEQYF

abundance: few
d_gene: NA
j_gene: TRBJ1-2
v_gene: TRBV20-1
CDR3nt: TGCAGTGCATCGACACCGTCTGGCTACACCTTC
CDR3aa: CSASTPSGYTF

abundance: NA
d_gene: TRBD1
j_gene: TRBJ2-1
v_gene: TRBV4-3
CDR3nt: TGCGCCAGCAGCCTAGGACAGGTAGCGTACAATGAGCAGTTCTTC
CDR3aa: CASSLGQVAYNEQFF

abundance: NA
d_gene: TRBD1
j_gene: TRBJ1-3
v_gene: TRBV5-1
CDR3nt: TGCGCCAGCAGCCCTCCGGGACAGGGAGGAGGAAACACCATATATTTT
CDR3aa: CASSPPGQGGGNTIYF

abundance: few
d_gene: NA
j_gene: TRBJ1-5
v_gene: TRBV10-3
CDR3nt: TGTGCCATCAGTGCCGGGGGCAGAGATCAGCCCCAGCATTTT
CDR3aa: CAISAGGRDQPQHF

abundance: NA
d_gene: NA
j_gene: TRBJ2-1
v_gene: TRBV9
CDR3nt: TGTGCCAGCAGCCTATATACGAGCTCCTACAATGAGCAGTTCTTC
CDR3aa: CASSLYTSSYNEQFF

abundance: few
d_gene: NA
j_gene: TRBJ1-5
v_gene: TRBV6-5
CDR3nt: TGTGCCAGCAGTTACGGTATCGATCAGCCCCAGCATTTT
CDR3aa: CASSYGIDQPQHF

abundance: NA
d_gene: NA
j_gene: TRBJ1-2
v_gene: TRBV7-2
CDR3nt: TGTGCCAGCAGCTTAGCCTCCGCTATGACCCTTGGGAGAGTGCACGGCTACACCTTC
CDR3aa: CASSLASAMTLGRVHGYTF

abundance: NA
d_gene: NA
j_gene: TRBJ2-7
v_gene: TRBV5-1
CDR3nt: TGCGCCAGCAGCTTCAGCACAGGATCTCACGAGCAGTACTTC
CDR3aa: CASSFSTGSHEQYF

abundance: NA
d_gene: TRBD1
j_gene: TRBJ2-3
v_gene: TRBV9
CDR3nt: TGTGCCAGCAGCCCAGGGGGCAATATGCCTATTGATACGCAGTATTTT
CDR3aa: CASSPGGNMPIDTQYF

abundance: NA
d_gene: TRBD2
j_gene: TRBJ2-2
v_gene: TRBV19
CDR3nt: TGTGCCAGTAGTAACCCTAGCGGCACCGGGGAGCTGTTTTTT
CDR3aa: CASSNPSGTGELFF

abundance: NA
d_gene: NA
j_gene: TRBJ2-7
v_gene: TRBV7-9
CDR3nt: TGTGCCAGCAGCTTAGGGACGGGCGAGCAGTACTTC
CDR3aa: CASSLGTGEQYF

abundance: few
d_gene: NA
j_gene: TRBJ1-2
v_gene: TRBV6-1
CDR3nt: TGTGCCAGCAGTGAAAATGAGGGCTCGTATGGCTACACCTTC
CDR3aa: CASSENEGSYGYTF

abundance: NA
d_gene: NA
j_gene: TRBJ1-2
v_gene: TRBV27
CDR3nt: TGTGCCAGCAGTGCTTACGAGAAGACAAACTATGGCTACACCTTC
CDR3aa: CASSAYEKTNYGYTF

abundance: NA
d_gene: NA
j_gene: TRBJ1-5
v_gene: TRBV27
CDR3nt: TGTGCCAGCAGTGCGCGTTATAGCAATCAGCCCCAGCATTTT
CDR3aa: CASSARYSNQPQHF

abundance: NA
d_gene: NA
j_gene: TRBJ2-1
v_gene: TRBV5-1
CDR3nt: TGCGCCAGCAGCTTGGTCGGCGGGACTTCCAATGAGCAGTTCTTC
CDR3aa: CASSLVGGTSNEQFF

abundance: NA
d_gene: NA
j_gene: TRBJ2-5
v_gene: TRBV5-6
CDR3nt: TGTGCCAGCAGCTTGGCGGAAGTATGGACCCAGTACTTC
CDR3aa: CASSLAEVWTQYF

abundance: NA
d_gene: TRBD2
j_gene: TRBJ2-5
v_gene: TRBV5-6
CDR3nt: TGTGCCAGCACTAGCGGGAGGGCCGGGATTGAAGAGACCCAGTACTTC
CDR3aa: CASTSGRAGIEETQYF

abundance: NA
d_gene: NA
j_gene: TRBJ2-4
v_gene: TRBV21-1
CDR3nt: TGTGCCAGCAGCAAAGATCAAAGGAACAAAAACATTCAGTACTTC
CDR3aa: CASSKDQRNKNIQYF